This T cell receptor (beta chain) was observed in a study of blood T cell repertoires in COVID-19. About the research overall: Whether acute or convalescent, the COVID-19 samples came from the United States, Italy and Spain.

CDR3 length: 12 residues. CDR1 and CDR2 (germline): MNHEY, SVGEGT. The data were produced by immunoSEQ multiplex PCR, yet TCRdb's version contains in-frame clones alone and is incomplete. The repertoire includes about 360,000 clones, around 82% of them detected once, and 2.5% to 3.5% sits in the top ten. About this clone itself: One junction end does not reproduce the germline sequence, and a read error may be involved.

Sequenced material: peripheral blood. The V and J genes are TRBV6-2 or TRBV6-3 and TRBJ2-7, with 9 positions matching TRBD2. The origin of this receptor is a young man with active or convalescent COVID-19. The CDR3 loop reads CASRSAFGAGGF. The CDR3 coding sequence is TGTGCCAGCCGTTCCGCCTTCGGAGCGGGAGGCTTC.